This T cell receptor beta chain was profiled in a study of CD8 T cells in Susac syndrome. Germline trimming cut 10 bases from V and 3 bases from J; bases unmatched to any gene: 10. The germline gives CDR1 LNHDA, CDR2 SQIVND (reference sequence). The CDR3 has 15 residues. RNA totalling about 0.45 to 1 ug underwent reverse transcription with random hexamers. TCRdb ran MiXCR on the immunoSEQ multiplex PCR reads and lists one entry per CDR3 protein. This sample has 150,000 to 200,000 distinct CDR3 sequences, with roughly 95% found just once. This chain connects TRBV19 to TRBJ2-5, with 11 bases identical to TRBD2. The sequenced material came from CD4+ T cells from PBMCs. The sequence derives from a human donor with multiple sclerosis. CDR3 in amino acids: CATSGLAELEETQYF. Written as DNA, the CDR3 is TGTGCCACCTCGGGACTAGCGGAACTCGAAGAGACCCAGTACTTC.